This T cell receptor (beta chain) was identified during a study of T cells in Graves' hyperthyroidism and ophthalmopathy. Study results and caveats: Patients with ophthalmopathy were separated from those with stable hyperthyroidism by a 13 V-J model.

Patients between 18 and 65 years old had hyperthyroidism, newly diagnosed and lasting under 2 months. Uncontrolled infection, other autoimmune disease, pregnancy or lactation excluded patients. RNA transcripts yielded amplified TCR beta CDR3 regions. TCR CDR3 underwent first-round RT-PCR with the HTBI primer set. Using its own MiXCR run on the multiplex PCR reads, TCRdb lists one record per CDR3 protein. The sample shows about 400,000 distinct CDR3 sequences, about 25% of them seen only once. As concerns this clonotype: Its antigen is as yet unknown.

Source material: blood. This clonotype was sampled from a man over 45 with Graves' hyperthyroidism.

In nucleotides, the CDR3 is TGTGCCAGCAGTTATGGGACAGGGACGACAGGGGCCAACGTCCTGACTTTC. Translating gives CASSYGTGTTGANVLTF. The chain has TRBV6-2 or TRBV6-3 and TRBJ2-6; 9 bases map to TRBD1. Per the germline V gene, CDR1 is MNHEY and CDR2 is SVGEGT. V lost 3 bases and J lost 4; bases outside the gene matches: 7. The length of the CDR3 is 17 residues.